The next 10 T cell receptor beta chains were all read from a single sample in a study of control samples from healthy donors and cancer patients. The protocol was immunoSEQ multiplex PCR, while the TCRdb copy is restricted to in-frame clones and leaves out a portion. The sample contains 350,000 to 450,000 clones, approximately 92% of which appear only once. Sequenced material: PBMCs. The receptors come from a man aged 35-49 years with head and neck cancer.

This rearrangement joins TRBV19 to TRBJ2-6; D not resolved. Germline assignment: CDR1 LNHDA and CDR2 SQIVND (reference sequence). Between the trimmed V and J ends, which lost 10 bases and 3 bases, there was a span of 16 bases. The CDR3 loop spans 15 amino acids. The CDR3 spells CATTRGFGGANVLTF. In DNA, the CDR3 is TGTGCCACTACAAGAGGCTTCGGTGGGGCCAACGTCCTGACTTTC. Based on the CDR3 plus reference TRBV19 and TRBJ2-6, the full variable domain is DGGITQSPKYLFRKEGQNVTLSCEQNLNHDAMYWYRQDPGQGLRLIYYSQIVNDFQKGDIAEGYSVSREKKESFPLTVTSAQKNPTAFYLCATTRGFGGANVLTFGAGSRLTVL.

This sequence joins TRBV24-1 and TRBJ2-3; D unclear. The germline V gene encodes CDR1 KGHDR and CDR2 SFDVKD. The CDR3 sequence is 13 residues long. V dropped 3 bases and J dropped 4 bases, with 7 bases sitting between them. The CDR3 spells CATSDGLADTQYF. The CDR3 DNA reads as TGTGCCACCAGTGATGGCCTGGCAGATACGCAGTATTTT.

The chain employs TRBV28 and TRBJ2-2, with 14 positions matching TRBD2. CDR1 MDHEN and CDR2 SYDVKM come from the germline V gene. The CDR3 has 16 residues. The junction had 2 bases not matched to a gene; V was cut back by 5 bases and J by 3 bases. CDR3 DNA sequence: TGTGCCAGCAGTGGACTAGCGGGGGGCCACACCGGGGAGCTGTTTTTT. This codes for CASSGLAGGHTGELFF.

The rearrangement joins TRBV27 to TRBJ2-3; 7 nucleotides align to TRBD1. Trimming cost V 0 bases and J 2 bases; bases outside gene matches: 2. CDR3 length equals 15 residues. Germline V CDR1 and CDR2: MNHEY, SMNVEV (reference sequence). CDR3 nucleotide sequence: TGTGCCAGCAGTTTATCGGGACAGCTCACAGATACGCAGTATTTT. It specifies CASSLSGQLTDTQYF.

J is TRBJ2-2 and V is TRBV15; perhaps TRBD1 as D (5 bases). Germline V gives CDR1 LNHNV, CDR2 YYDKDF (reference sequence). Trimming pared 6 bases from V and 0 bases from J, leaving 8 bases between. This CDR3 comprises 14 residues. CDR3 nucleotides: TGTGCCACCAGGGGGCCCTCGAACACCGGGGAGCTGTTTTTT. It codes for CATRGPSNTGELFF.

The gene calls are TRBV18 and TRBJ2-3; 7 bases are shared with TRBD1. The J segment lost 2 bases and the V segment lost 1 base, leaving 6 bases of the junction unmatched. This CDR3 comprises 16 residues. Germline V CDR1 and CDR2: KGHSH, LQKENI. The CDR3 protein is CASSPQGQALTDTQYF. The CDR3 coding sequence is TGTGCCAGCTCACCACAAGGACAGGCCCTCACAGATACGCAGTATTTT. Combining the CDR3 with reference TRBV18 and TRBJ2-3 gives the whole variable domain NAGVMQNPRHLVRRRGQEARLRCSPMKGHSHVYWYRQLPEEGLKFMVYLQKENIIDESGMPKERFSAEFPKEGPSILRIQQVVRGDSAAYFCASSPQGQALTDTQYFGPGTRLTVL.

The J gene is TRBJ1-1, the V gene TRBV27; D call uncertain. V was shortened by 4 bases and J by 1 base, with 10 bases between the two germline ends. The germline V gene encodes CDR1 MNHEY and CDR2 SMNVEV (reference sequence). CDR3 length: 14 amino acids. The CDR3 sequence: CASSSRMRNTEAFF. The CDR3, as DNA: TGTGCCAGCAGTTCCCGCATGAGGAACACTGAAGCTTTCTTT.

The chain combines TRBV5-1 with TRBJ2-7, with TRBD1 as a possible D gene (5 bases). The V end lost 2 bases, the J end lost 1 base, and 10 bases lay between the germline ends. In germline, CDR1 is SGHRS, CDR2 YFSETQ. The CDR3 extends over 14 amino acids. In DNA form, the CDR3 reads TGCGCCAGCAGCTTACTGACAGTTTCCTACGAGCAGTACTTC. This translates into CASSLLTVSYEQYF.

The gene calls are TRBV27 and TRBJ2-2, with TRBD1 matching 8 bases. V trimming: 7 bases; J trimming: 3 bases; junction bases outside the gene matches: 4. From germline, CDR1 is MNHEY and CDR2 SMNVEV (reference sequence). This CDR3 has 14 residues. CDR3 loop: CASTPRGHTGELFF. The DNA of the CDR3 is TGTGCCAGCACCCCCAGGGGGCACACCGGGGAGCTGTTTTTT.

The chain links TRBV15 to TRBJ1-5, with D unresolved. Trimming removed 8 bases at V and 5 bases at J, with 13 bases between. CDR3 length: 13 amino acids. Germline V gives CDR1 LNHNV, CDR2 YYDKDF (reference sequence). CDR3 in amino acids: CATHQNSYQPQHF. The CDR3, as DNA: TGTGCCACCCACCAGAACTCTTATCAGCCCCAGCATTTT.